Listed below are T cell receptor beta chains from one sample, sequenced in a study of cytomegalovirus exposure and HLA in healthy donors. Assay used: immunoSEQ multiplex PCR; TCRdb lists only in-frame clones, some missing. The profile covers 150,000 to 200,000 clones, with 60% to 75% appearing a single time and roughly 3% taken by the ten largest. The sample consisted of PBMCs. Every receptor here comes from a woman in her 50s in good health and CMV-seropositive. Both conserved end residues are part of each CDR3. D genes are given only for firm matches. Not every row has a clone size; where given, it reads once, few, many or a size class.

len | j_gene | abundance | d_gene | v_gene | CDR3nt | CDR3aa
12 | TRBJ2-7 | once | . | TRBV6-1 | TGTGCCAGCAATGACAGGAGGTACGAGCAGTACTTC | CASNDRRYEQYF
13 | TRBJ1-1 | . | . | TRBV14 | TGTGCCAGCAGCAAACAATCGAACACTGAAGCTTTCTTT | CASSKQSNTEAFF
15 | TRBJ1-2 | once | . | TRBV2 | TGTGCCAGCAGTGAAAGGGACAAAGCTGTCTATGGCTACACCTTC | CASSERDKAVYGYTF
17 | TRBJ2-3 | many | . | TRBV5-1 | TGCGCCAGCAGCACCGGGGATGGACTAAGGGTCACAGATACGCAGTATTTT | CASSTGDGLRVTDTQYF
14 | TRBJ2-5 | . | . | TRBV10-2 | TGCGCCAGCAGTGAGGGGGGCTCTGGGGATACCCAGTACTTC | CASSEGGSGDTQYF
13 | TRBJ1-5 | . | . | TRBV7-8 | TGTGCCAGCAGCCCCGGGGGCAATCAGCCCCAGCATTTT | CASSPGGNQPQHF
15 | TRBJ2-1 | . | TRBD2 | TRBV11-1 | TGTGCCAGCAGCTTAGCGGGGGGGACTTACAATGAGCAGTTCTTC | CASSLAGGTYNEQFF
15 | TRBJ2-2 | few | . | TRBV5-1 | TGCGCCAGCAGCTTCCCCCCCGGGAGCACCGGGGAGCTGTTTTTT | CASSFPPGSTGELFF
12 | TRBJ1-2 | few | . | TRBV7-8 | TGTGCCAGCAGCTTAGGAGACTATGGCTACACCTTC | CASSLGDYGYTF
15 | TRBJ2-2 | once | . | TRBV11-2 | TGTGCCAGCAGTCCCAGGGTGGGTGGCACCGGGGAGCTGTTTTTT | CASSPRVGGTGELFF
13 | TRBJ2-2 | . | . | TRBV10-3 | TGTGCCATCAAGACGGCAGGGCTCGGGGAGCTGTTTTTT | CAIKTAGLGELFF
15 | TRBJ2-5 | . | TRBD1 | TRBV6-1 | TGTGCCAGCACTCAGGGGGCCTTCTCGCGAGAGACCCAGTACTTC | CASTQGAFSRETQYF
12 | TRBJ2-5 | . | . | TRBV5-1 | TGCGCCAGCAGCTTGCCCGAAGAGACCCAGTACTTC | CASSLPEETQYF
18 | TRBJ1-1 | . | TRBD1 | TRBV5-1 | TGCGCCAGCAGCCCAACGCCGGGACAGGGACCTTTGAACACTGAAGCTTTCTTT | CASSPTPGQGPLNTEAFF
15 | TRBJ2-1 | once | TRBD1 | TRBV19 | TGTGCCAGTAGTACTAGACAGGGGTCCTACAATGAGCAGTTCTTC | CASSTRQGSYNEQFF
14 | TRBJ2-7 | . | . | TRBV10-3 | TGTGCCATCAGTGACTTACAGGGCTCCTACGAGCAGTACTTC | CAISDLQGSYEQYF
18 | TRBJ2-1 | . | . | TRBV9 | TGTGCCAGCAGCGAGAGGGGGGGATCGGGACGCTTTTACAATGAGCAGTTCTTC | CASSERGGSGRFYNEQFF
14 | TRBJ1-1 | . | . | TRBV5-6 | TGTGCCAGCAGCCTAATGGGGGGGCTAACTGAAGCTTTCTTT | CASSLMGGLTEAFF